The 30 T cell receptor beta chains reported below all come from one sample, sequenced in a study of blood T cells in healthy people across ages. The use of a sample-barcoded 5' primer and a J-beta primer mix characterized a second PCR of roughly 6 to 11 cycles. From the 5' RACE reads, TCRdb called clonotypes with MiXCR, one entry per CDR3 protein. Of hundreds of thousands of distinct CDR3 sequences listed, 46% are singletons. Sequenced input: blood. The source is a man older than 75 in good health.

This clonotype has more than one count but fewer than ten. In DNA form, the CDR3 reads TGTGCCAGCAGCATATCGCCCAACAGGGACCTCCAAGAGACCCAGTACTTC. Its protein is CASSISPNRDLQETQYF. V is TRBV28 and J is TRBJ2-5; maybe TRBD1 (6 bases). The ends were cut back, 6 bases at V and 1 base at J, with 21 bases in the middle. The CDR3 length is 17 residues. Per germline, CDR1 MDHEN and CDR2 SYDVKM.

As to this clonotype: A much bigger clone sits one base away, suggesting this may be a read error. The rearrangement joins TRBV2 to TRBJ1-2; 7 positions match TRBD1. Germline V lookup: CDR1 SNHLY, CDR2 FYNNEI. The CDR3 has 15 amino acids. The ends lost 8 bases at V and 0 bases at J; junction bases unmatched: 9. CDR3 protein: CASGTAYVTNYGYTF. CDR3 nucleotide sequence: TGTGCCAGCGGGACAGCCTACGTCACTAACTATGGCTACACCTTC.

The CDR3 sequence is CSASVNQAEAFF. The DNA of the CDR3 is TGCAGTGCTAGTGTAAACCAGGCTGAAGCTTTCTTT. The J gene is TRBJ1-1, the V gene TRBV20-1; D gene ambiguous. The CDR3 is 12 residues long. V lost 3 bases to trimming and J lost 6 bases, with 11 bases between them. Germline-derived CDR1 and CDR2 are DFQATT and SNEGSKA (reference sequence).

The rearrangement uses TRBV4-3 and TRBJ1-1; the D gene is possibly TRBD1 (6 bases). The CDR3 extends over 15 amino acids. The germline gives CDR1 LGHNA, CDR2 YSLEER. Trimming left V 0 bases short and J 1 base short, with 9 bases between. CDR3 DNA: TGCGCCAGCAGCCAAGAAGGACAGCGGAACACTGAAGCTTTCTTT. This encodes CASSQEGQRNTEAFF.

In its sample, this clonotype was seen many times. The J gene is TRBJ1-2, the V gene TRBV10-3; 9 nucleotides align to TRBD1. CDR1 and CDR2 (germline): ENHRY, SYGVKD. The CDR3 totals 12 residues. The J segment lost 8 bases and the V segment lost 4 bases, leaving 2 bases of the junction unmatched. CDR3 residues: CAISGTGEGYTF. The CDR3 nucleotides are TGTGCCATCAGTGGGACAGGGGAGGGCTACACCTTC.

The genes are TRBV20-1 and TRBJ2-1; no reliable D call. Trimming took 5 bases from V and 3 from J, leaving 8 bases between them. The CDR3 length is 12 residues. The germline CDR1 and CDR2 sequences are DFQATT and SNEGSKA (reference sequence). CDR3 sequence reads: CSAGVHYNEQFF. The CDR3 region has the DNA TGCAGTGCTGGGGTCCACTACAATGAGCAGTTCTTC.

This clonotype was seen repeatedly, ten times or more. V and J are TRBV11-3 and TRBJ2-5, with 10 bases identical to TRBD2. CDR3 size: 16 residues. From germline, CDR1 is SGHNT and CDR2 YENEEA. V shed 1 base, J shed 1 base, and the junction held 3 bases outside the gene matches. The CDR3 reads CASSLGTSGPQETQYF. CDR3 DNA: TGTGCCAGCAGCTTAGGGACTAGCGGTCCCCAAGAGACCCAGTACTTC.

About this clonotype: A much larger clone lies one base from this, so it may be a read error. J is TRBJ2-1 and V is TRBV2; 9 nucleotides line up with TRBD2. This CDR3 has 18 amino acids. From germline, CDR1 is SNHLY and CDR2 FYNNEI. DNA of the CDR3: TGTGCCAGCAGTGAATGGGGTGGGCCTAGCGGGATCTACAGTGAGCAGTTCTTC. Translation: CASSEWGGPSGIYSEQFF.

The chain employs TRBV7-2 and TRBJ2-1; 8 nucleotides line up with TRBD2. The J call may be wrong; the DNA end is better matched by TRBJ2-7. Germline V gene data show CDR1 as SGHTA and CDR2 as FQGNSA. This CDR3 is built from 15 residues. The CDR3 DNA sequence: TGTGCCAGCAGCTACCTAGCGGGTGCCTACAATGAGCAGTACTTC. Protein product: CASSYLAGAYNEQYF.

On this clonotype: A read error may explain this, as a much larger clone is one base away. The gene calls are TRBV15 and TRBJ1-4; 8 nucleotides match TRBD1. Germline V CDR1 and CDR2: LNHNV, YYDKDF (reference sequence). This CDR3 spans 15 amino acids. CDR3 sequence reads: CATSFDRGVYENLFF. CDR3 DNA sequence: TGTGCCACCAGCTTCGACAGGGGAGTGTATGAAAACCTGTTTTTT.

There are a few counts of this clonotype. J is TRBJ1-2 and V is TRBV7-2, with a possible D match to TRBD1 (6 bases). Germline V CDR1 and CDR2: SGHTA, FQGNSA. Deletions cut 1 base from V and 4 bases from J, with 13 bases between. CDR3 length: 15 residues. CDR3 protein: CASSLGTAQGYGYTF. Written as DNA, the CDR3 is TGTGCCAGCAGCTTAGGGACAGCGCAAGGCTATGGCTACACCTTC.

This clonotype came up a few times. The chain employs TRBV12-3 or TRBV12-4 and TRBJ1-1; D remains unclear. The CDR3 runs to 14 residues. V was trimmed by 0 bases and J by 4 bases, leaving 9 bases between them. CDR3 residues: CASSLAWEGTEAFF. The CDR3 DNA reads as TGTGCCAGCAGTTTAGCGTGGGAGGGCACTGAAGCTTTCTTT.

The genes are TRBV25-1 and TRBJ1-1, with D possibly matching TRBD1 (5 bases). This CDR3 region has 15 residues. V was cut by 6 bases and J by 7 bases, with 21 bases left in between. Per germline, CDR1 MGHDK and CDR2 SYGVNS. CDR3 DNA: TGTGCCAGCAGAGGGACTCTCGGCCGAGGGGATGAAGCTTTCTTT. Amino acids: CASRGTLGRGDEAFF.

This chain joins TRBV20-1 and TRBJ1-2, with D hard to call. The length of the CDR3 is 12 residues. Trimming stripped 3 bases from V and 5 bases from J, with 10 bases between. Germline V gives CDR1 DFQATT, CDR2 SNEGSKA (reference sequence). This CDR3 is CSASNSAYGYTF. CDR3 nucleotides: TGCAGTGCTAGTAACTCCGCTTATGGCTACACCTTC.

This clonotype came up a few times. The V and J genes are TRBV24-1 and TRBJ2-7; 10 positions agree with TRBD1. Germline CDR1 reads KGHDR; CDR2 reads SFDVKD. Trimming cost V 2 bases and J 6 bases; bases outside gene matches: 0. This CDR3 has 13 amino acids. The CDR3 region is CATSDWTGGEQYF. The DNA for the CDR3 is TGTGCCACCAGTGATTGGACAGGGGGCGAGCAGTACTTC.

This clonotype appeared a few times. This sequence joins TRBV30 and TRBJ2-7; 10 positions match TRBD1. The junction had 11 bases not matched to a gene; V was cut back by 5 bases and J by 7 bases. Germline CDR1 and CDR2: GTSNPN and SVGIG (reference sequence). This CDR3 has 14 amino acids. The CDR3 protein is CAWGGNGQGVEQYF. The DNA for the CDR3 is TGTGCCTGGGGGGGGAATGGACAGGGGGTTGAGCAGTACTTC.

The CDR3 nucleotides are TGCGCCAGCAGCAGGGACAGTCCAAACTATGGCTACACCTTC. Protein product: CASSRDSPNYGYTF. This sequence joins TRBV5-1 and TRBJ1-2; TRBD1 matches 7 bases. Germline V CDR1 and CDR2: SGHRS, YFSETQ. The CDR3 is made up of 14 amino acids. After removal of 4 bases from V and 2 bases from J, the junction contained 5 bases not matched to a gene. Based on the CDR3 plus reference TRBV5-1 and TRBJ1-2, the full variable domain is KAGVTQTPRYLIKTRGQQVTLSCSPISGHRSVSWYQQTPGQGLQFLFEYFSETQRNKGNFPGRFSGRQFSNSRSEMNVSTLELGDSALYLCASSRDSPNYGYTFGSGTRLTVV.

The chain is built from TRBV5-1 and TRBJ1-6; 7 bases map to TRBD1. Trimming removed 4 bases from V and 9 bases from J; junction bases left unmatched: 4. The germline V gene encodes CDR1 SGHRS and CDR2 YFSETQ. The CDR3 runs 13 residues. In nucleotides, the CDR3 is TGCGCCAGCAGCCCCAGGGGGAGTTCACCCCTCCACTTT. Translated: CASSPRGSSPLHF.

In its sample, this clonotype was seen a few times. The chain recombines TRBV20-1 with TRBJ2-7, with TRBD2 identical over 7 bases. CDR1 is DFQATT, CDR2 SNEGSKA, per germline (reference sequence). The CDR3 has 12 amino acids. Unmatched junction bases numbered 6, after V lost 5 bases and J lost 5 bases. CDR3 loop: CSARTSRNEQYF. CDR3 coding DNA: TGCAGTGCTCGGACTAGTAGGAACGAGCAGTACTTC.

This clonotype was recorded a few times. This chain uses TRBV6-1 with TRBJ2-1; TRBD2 might be the D (5 bases). Trimming cost V 5 bases and J 5 bases, with 13 bases left between them. CDR1 and CDR2 from the germline V gene are MNHNS and SASEGT. The length of the CDR3 is 14 residues. CDR3 bases: TGTGCCAGCAGTATGTCGGGGAACCACAATGAGCAGTTCTTC. It specifies CASSMSGNHNEQFF.

Concerning this clonotype: Compared with germline, one end of the junction differs, possibly owing to a read error. The CDR3: CRGGGTGTYEQYF. CDR3 DNA sequence: TGCCGCGGGGGGGGAACAGGGACCTACGAGCAGTATTTC. The rearrangement joins TRBV29-1 to TRBJ2-7; 9 bases agree with TRBD2. The CDR3 sequence is 13 residues long. Per the germline V gene, CDR1 is SQVTM and CDR2 is ANQGSEA.

The sample holds a few counts of this clonotype. The rearrangement uses TRBV3-1 and TRBJ2-7, with 10 bases identical to TRBD2. CDR1 and CDR2 from the germline V gene are LGHDT and YNNKEL (reference sequence). The CDR3 extends over 13 amino acids. J lost 3 bases, V lost 7 bases, and 3 bases had no gene match. CDR3 region: CASISSGSYEQYF. CDR3 bases: TGTGCCAGCATATCTAGCGGGAGCTACGAGCAGTACTTC.

The chain uses TRBV4-2 and TRBJ2-1; 8 bases align to TRBD2. The CDR3 is 17 amino acids. V dropped 2 bases and J dropped 2; count of bases not matched to a gene: 8. CDR1 is LGHNA, CDR2 YNFKEQ, per germline. CDR3 amino acids: CASSQPTSGRTYNEQFF. CDR3 DNA sequence: TGTGCCAGCAGCCAACCAACCAGCGGGAGAACCTACAATGAGCAGTTCTTC.

The chain combines TRBV7-2 with TRBJ2-3; D gene uncertain. Germline V gene sequence: CDR1 SGHTA, CDR2 FQGNSA. V lost 3 bases, J lost 2 bases, and 12 bases lay in between. CDR3 length equals 15 residues. CDR3 sequence reads: CASSLWGQDTDTQYF. The CDR3 DNA reads TGTGCCAGCAGCTTGTGGGGTCAGGACACAGATACGCAGTATTTT.

The V gene is TRBV5-1, the J gene TRBJ2-7, with unresolved D. The CDR3 spans 13 residues. V shed 3 bases and J shed 2 bases, with 9 bases lying between them. Germline V gives CDR1 SGHRS, CDR2 YFSETQ. The DNA for the CDR3 is TGCGCCAGCAGCTCAACAGCTGCCTACGAGCAGTACTTC. Protein: CASSSTAAYEQYF.

The CDR3 coding sequence is TGTGCCATCAGTGGTCGGGCAGGACGGACCTACGAGCAGTACTTC. It encodes CAISGRAGRTYEQYF. The rearrangement links TRBV10-3 to TRBJ2-7; D ambiguous. The CDR3 is 15 residues long. Germline assignment: CDR1 ENHRY and CDR2 SYGVKD. With 4 bases removed from V and 2 bases from J, the gap between germline ends came to 15 bases.

V and J are TRBV20-1 and TRBJ1-3, with D possibly TRBD1 on 5 matching bases. Germline V gives CDR1 DFQATT, CDR2 SNEGSKA (reference sequence). The CDR3 has 15 residues. V gave up 2 bases and J gave up 0 bases, with 11 bases separating them. The CDR3 region has the DNA TGCAGTGCTAGACCTAGAAGGGGCTCTGGAAACACCATATATTTT. Translation gives CSARPRRGSGNTIYF.

Of note for this clonotype: With a much larger clone just one base away, this may be a read error. The chain employs TRBV11-1 and TRBJ2-3, with 9 nucleotides matching TRBD1. Per the germline V gene, CDR1 is SGHAT and CDR2 is FQDESV (reference sequence). This CDR3 comprises 15 residues. In DNA form, the CDR3 reads TGTACCAGCAGAGACCGGGACAGGGTGACAGATACGCAGTATTTT. This encodes CTSRDRDRVTDTQYF.

This clonotype has more than one count but fewer than ten. CDR3 protein: CASSSSGTSVNEQYF. CDR3 nucleotide sequence: TGTGCCAGCAGCTCGTCCGGGACTAGCGTGAACGAGCAGTACTTC. This chain links TRBV9 with TRBJ2-7; 10 bases align to TRBD2. V lost 4 bases, J lost 5 bases, and 9 bases stayed unmatched. Germline V gene sequence: CDR1 SGDLS, CDR2 YYNGEE. This CDR3 region has 15 residues.

This chain joins TRBV28 and TRBJ2-7; D is perhaps TRBD2 (7 bases). This CDR3 is 14 amino acids long. CDR1 MDHEN and CDR2 SYDVKM come from the germline V gene. The V end was cut by 6 bases, the J end by 5 bases, with 17 bases between. CDR3 sequence (DNA): TGTGCCAGCAGGGGGGGGCAGGGACTAAACGAGCAGTACTTC. It translates to CASRGGQGLNEQYF.